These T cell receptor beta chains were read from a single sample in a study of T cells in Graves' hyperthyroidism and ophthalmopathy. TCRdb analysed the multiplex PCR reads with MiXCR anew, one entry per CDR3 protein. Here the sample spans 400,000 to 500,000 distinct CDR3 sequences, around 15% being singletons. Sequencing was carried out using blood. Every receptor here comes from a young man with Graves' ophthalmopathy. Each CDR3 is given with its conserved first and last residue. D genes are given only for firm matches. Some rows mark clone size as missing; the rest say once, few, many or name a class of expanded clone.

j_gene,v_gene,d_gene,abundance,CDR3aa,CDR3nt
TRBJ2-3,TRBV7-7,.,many,CASGPDNLPDTQYF,TGTGCTAGCGGCCCTGACAACCTACCAGATACGCAGTATTTT
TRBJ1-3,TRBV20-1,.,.,CSARDPRASGNTIYF,TGCAGTGCTAGAGATCCGAGGGCCTCTGGAAACACCATATATTTT
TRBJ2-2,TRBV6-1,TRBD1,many,CASRGQGDTGELFF,TGTGCCAGCAGGGGACAGGGGGACACCGGGGAGCTGTTTTTT
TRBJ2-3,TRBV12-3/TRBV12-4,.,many,CASSRDGTTDTQYF,TGTGCCAGCAGCCGCGATGGGACCACAGATACGCAGTATTTT
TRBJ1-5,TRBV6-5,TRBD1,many,CASSYGTASNQPQHF,TGTGCCAGCAGTTATGGGACAGCCAGCAATCAGCCCCAGCATTTT
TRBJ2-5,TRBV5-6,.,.,CASSFLDREETQYF,TGTGCCAGCAGCTTCCTGGACAGAGAAGAGACCCAGTACTTC
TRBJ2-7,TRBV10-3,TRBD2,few,CAISLGEGSEQYF,TGTGCCATCAGCTTGGGGGAGGGGTCCGAGCAGTACTTC
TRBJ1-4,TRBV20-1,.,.,CSATSVATNEKLFF,TGCAGTGCTACCTCGGTCGCAACTAATGAAAAACTGTTTTTT
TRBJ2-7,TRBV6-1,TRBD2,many,CASRGTTQDEQYF,TGTGCCAGCAGAGGGACTACCCAAGACGAGCAGTACTTC
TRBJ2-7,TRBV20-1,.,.,CSALPVNLNEQYF,TGCAGTGCCTTACCGGTTAATTTGAACGAGCAGTACTTC
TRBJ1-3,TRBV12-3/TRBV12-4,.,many,CASSGDRGSGHSGNTIYF,TGTGCCAGCAGTGGGGATCGGGGCTCAGGACATTCGGGAAACACCATATATTTT
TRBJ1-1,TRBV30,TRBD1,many,CAWSPTGGTEAFF,TGTGCCTGGAGCCCGACAGGGGGGACTGAAGCTTTCTTT
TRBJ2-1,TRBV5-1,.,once,CASSLVAGPEQFF,TGCGCTAGCAGCTTGGTTGCAGGGCCCGAGCAGTTCTTC
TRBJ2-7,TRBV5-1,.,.,CASSLPGVDEQYF,TGCGCCAGCAGCTTGCCAGGGGTAGACGAGCAGTACTTC
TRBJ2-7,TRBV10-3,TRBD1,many,CAIRDRDGSGEQYF,TGTGCCATCAGAGACAGGGATGGTTCGGGCGAGCAGTACTTC
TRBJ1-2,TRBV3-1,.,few,CASSRVGHGTGYGYTF,TGTGCCAGCAGCCGAGTCGGCCACGGTACAGGCTATGGCTACACCTTC
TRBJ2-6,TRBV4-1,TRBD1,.,CASSSSRTGLWANVLTF,TGCGCCAGCAGCTCGAGTCGGACAGGTCTATGGGCCAACGTCCTGACTTTC
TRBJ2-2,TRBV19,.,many,CASSPGTTNTGELFF,TGTGCCAGTTCCCCAGGGACCACGAACACCGGGGAGCTGTTTTTT
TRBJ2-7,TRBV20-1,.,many,CSARAAPSGEQYF,TGCAGTGCTAGAGCGGCCCCATCGGGCGAGCAGTACTTC
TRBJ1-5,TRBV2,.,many,CASSERGKGQPQHF,TGTGCCAGCAGTGAGCGGGGGAAGGGGCAGCCCCAGCATTTT
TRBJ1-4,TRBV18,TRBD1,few,CASSPIPTGGGEKLFF,TGTGCCAGCTCACCGATTCCGACAGGGGGCGGCGAAAAACTGTTTTTT
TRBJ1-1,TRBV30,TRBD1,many,CAWSVRGQGNTEAFF,TGTGCCTGGAGTGTACGGGGACAGGGAAACACTGAAGCTTTCTTT
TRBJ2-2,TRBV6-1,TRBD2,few,CASSPDGRGTGELFF,TGTGCCAGCAGCCCGGACGGGAGGGGCACCGGGGAGCTGTTTTTT
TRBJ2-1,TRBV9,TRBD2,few,CASSLGLAGVPYNEQFF,TGTGCCAGCAGCCTCGGACTAGCGGGAGTCCCGTACAATGAGCAGTTCTTC
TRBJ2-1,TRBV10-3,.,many,CAISESGKIGNEQFF,TGTGCCATCAGTGAGTCGGGCAAGATAGGGAATGAGCAGTTCTTC
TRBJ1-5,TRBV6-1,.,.,CASSGPRTGNQPQHF,TGTGCCAGCAGTGGGCCGAGGACAGGCAATCAGCCCCAGCATTTT
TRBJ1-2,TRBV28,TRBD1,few,CASSSPYITGTGGASGFGYTF,TGTGCCAGCAGTTCACCATATATAACCGGGACAGGGGGCGCCTCAGGATTTGGCTACACCTTC
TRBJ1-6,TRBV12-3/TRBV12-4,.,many,CASSEGWGGVNSPLHF,TGTGCCAGCAGTGAGGGTTGGGGGGGCGTTAATTCACCCCTCCACTTT
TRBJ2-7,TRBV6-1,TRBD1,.,CASSTPGQGGYEQYF,TGTGCCAGCAGTACTCCGGGACAGGGGGGCTACGAGCAGTACTTC
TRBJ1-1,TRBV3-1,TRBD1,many,CASSPGGYGNTEAFF,TGTGCCAGCAGCCCAGGGGGCTATGGGAACACTGAAGCTTTCTTT
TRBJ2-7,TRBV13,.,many,CASTSERRPYEQYF,TGTGCCAGCACCTCAGAGCGGAGACCCTACGAGCAGTACTTC
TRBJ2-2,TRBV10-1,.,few,CASSPSGSANTGELFF,TGCGCCAGCAGTCCGAGCGGGTCTGCGAACACCGGGGAGCTGTTTTTT
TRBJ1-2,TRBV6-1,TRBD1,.,CASTLTGGLYGYTF,TGTGCCAGCACCCTGACAGGGGGTCTCTATGGCTACACCTTC
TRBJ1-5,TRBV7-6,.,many,CASSSSGTHDQPQHF,TGTGCCAGCAGCTCCTCCGGGACTCACGATCAGCCCCAGCATTTT
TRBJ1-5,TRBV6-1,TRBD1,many,CASSDRQGRAQPQHF,TGTGCCAGCAGTGACCGACAGGGAAGGGCGCAGCCCCAGCATTTT
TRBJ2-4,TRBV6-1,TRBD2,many,CASGAPGRGNGIQYF,TGTGCCAGCGGAGCCCCCGGGAGGGGCAATGGCATTCAGTACTTC
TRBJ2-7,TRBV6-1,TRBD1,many,CAAGTGTGEQYF,TGTGCCGCCGGGACAGGGACGGGCGAGCAGTACTTC
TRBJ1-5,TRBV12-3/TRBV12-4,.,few,CATKLGERGANQPQHF,TGTGCCACCAAATTAGGAGAGAGGGGGGCAAATCAGCCCCAGCATTTT
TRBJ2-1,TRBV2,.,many,CASSVRGFSEQFF,TGTGCCAGCAGTGTCCGGGGGTTTTCTGAGCAGTTCTTC
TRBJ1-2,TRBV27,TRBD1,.,CASSFRQTGAHGYTF,TGTGCCAGCAGTTTTAGGCAAACAGGGGCCCATGGCTACACCTTC
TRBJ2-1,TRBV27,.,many,CASSYWTDYNEQFF,TGTGCCAGCAGTTACTGGACAGATTACAATGAGCAGTTCTTC
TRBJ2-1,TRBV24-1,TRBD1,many,CARPGQGYNEQFF,TGTGCCAGACCGGGACAGGGCTACAATGAGCAGTTCTTC
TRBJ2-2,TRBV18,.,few,CASSPPSLNTGELFF,TGTGCCAGCTCACCACCTTCATTGAACACCGGGGAGCTGTTTTTT
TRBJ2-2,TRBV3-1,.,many,CASSQGGTTGELFF,TGTGCCAGCAGCCAAGGTGGGACAACCGGGGAGCTGTTTTTT
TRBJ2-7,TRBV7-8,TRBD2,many,CASSPPRQLAGRQYF,TGTGCCAGCAGCCCCCCCCGACAACTAGCGGGAAGGCAGTACTTC
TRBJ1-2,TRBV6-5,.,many,CASSYSKSGGSYGYTF,TGTGCCAGCAGTTACTCGAAGTCGGGGGGGTCCTATGGCTACACCTTC
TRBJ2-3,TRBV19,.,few,CASSIRVQGPDTQYF,TGTGCCAGTAGTATTAGGGTACAGGGCCCAGATACGCAGTATTTT
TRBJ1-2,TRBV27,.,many,CASSSNPSIYGYTF,TGTGCCAGCAGTTCCAACCCCTCCATCTATGGCTACACCTTC
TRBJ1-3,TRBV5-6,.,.,CASSSGASSGNTIYF,TGTGCCAGCAGCTCAGGGGCGAGCTCTGGAAACACCATATATTTT
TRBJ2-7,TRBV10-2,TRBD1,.,CASSEWGQAREQYF,TGCGCCAGCAGTGAGTGGGGACAGGCTCGCGAGCAGTACTTC
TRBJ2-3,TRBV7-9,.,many,CAGGDSPSTDTQYF,TGTGCCGGGGGGGACAGCCCTAGCACAGATACGCAGTATTTT
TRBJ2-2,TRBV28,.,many,CASSSVRKGGTGELFF,TGTGCCAGCAGCTCCGTACGAAAGGGTGGCACCGGGGAGCTGTTTTTT
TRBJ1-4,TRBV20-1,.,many,CSASSAGSSWGEKLFF,TGCAGTGCTAGCTCCGCCGGGAGTTCTTGGGGTGAAAAACTGTTTTTT
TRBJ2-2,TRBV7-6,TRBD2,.,CASSATSGGVGELFF,TGTGCCAGCAGCGCCACTAGCGGGGGTGTCGGGGAGCTGTTTTTT
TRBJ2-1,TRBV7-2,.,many,CASSPTRLPYNEQFF,TGTGCCAGCAGCCCCACGAGGCTTCCCTACAATGAGCAGTTCTTC
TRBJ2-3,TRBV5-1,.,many,CASSGQSDTQYF,TGCGCCAGCAGCGGACAGTCGGATACGCAGTATTTT
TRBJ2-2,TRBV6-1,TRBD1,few,CASSLGTGGHGELFF,TGTGCCAGCAGTTTGGGGACAGGGGGCCACGGGGAGCTGTTTTTT